What follows is one T cell receptor (beta chain) and its context. These data originate in a study of blood T cell repertoires in COVID-19. Study-level background: T cells, B-cell-depleted T cells, or PBMCs provided the cDNA or gDNA that served as material.

The repertoire was sequenced with immunoSEQ multiplex PCR; TCRdb's copy has only in-frame clones and lacks some. The sample has some 200,000 clones; roughly 80% are singletons. CDR1 is SGHRS, CDR2 YFSETQ, per germline. V lost 7 bases, J lost 3 bases, and 7 bases stayed unmatched. The CDR3 is 13 residues long. The sample was peripheral blood. The chain employs TRBV5-1 and TRBJ2-7, with 7 bases that match TRBD1. The TCR comes from a woman aged 80 or over with acute or convalescent COVID-19. CDR3 residues: CASGLAGGYEQYF. CDR3 DNA sequence: TGCGCCAGCGGTCTAGCAGGGGGCTACGAGCAGTACTTC. The whole variable domain, remainder taken from reference TRBV5-1 and TRBJ2-7, is KAGVTQTPRYLIKTRGQQVTLSCSPISGHRSVSWYQQTPGQGLQFLFEYFSETQRNKGNFPGRFSGRQFSNSRSEMNVSTLELGDSALYLCASGLAGGYEQYFGPGTRLTVT.